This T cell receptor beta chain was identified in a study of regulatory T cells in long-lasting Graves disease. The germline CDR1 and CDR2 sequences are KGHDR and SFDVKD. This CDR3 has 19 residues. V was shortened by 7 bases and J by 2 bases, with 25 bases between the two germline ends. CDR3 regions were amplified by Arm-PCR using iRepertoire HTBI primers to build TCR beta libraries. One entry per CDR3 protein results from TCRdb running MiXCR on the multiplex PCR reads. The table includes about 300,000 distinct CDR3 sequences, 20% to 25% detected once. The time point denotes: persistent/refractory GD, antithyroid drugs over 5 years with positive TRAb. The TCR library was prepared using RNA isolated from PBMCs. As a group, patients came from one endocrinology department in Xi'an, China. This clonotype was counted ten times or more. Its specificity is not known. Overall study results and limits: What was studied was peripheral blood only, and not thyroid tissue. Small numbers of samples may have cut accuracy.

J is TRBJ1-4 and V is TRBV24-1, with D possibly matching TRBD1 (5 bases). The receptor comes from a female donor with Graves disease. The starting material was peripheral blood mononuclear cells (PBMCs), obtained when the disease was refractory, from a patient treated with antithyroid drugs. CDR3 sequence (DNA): TGTGCCACCAGCCCCGAGGGCAGGGAAAAGCCCTCGACTAATGAAAAACTGTTTTTT. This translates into CATSPEGREKPSTNEKLFF.